This is a list of T cell receptor beta chains from one sample in a study of T cell responses to AZD1222 COVID-19 vaccine. TCRdb's table, derived via immunoSEQ multiplex PCR, lists solely in-frame clones and lacks some. The sample has over 85,000 clones, roughly 84% seen once; the top ten hold approximately 15%. This sample comprised peripheral blood, obtained on day 0 of AZD1222 vaccination. These receptors were taken from an adult in good health. Both conserved end residues are part of each CDR3. The D gene is left open where the match is weak. Clone size, where shown, is once, few, many, or a class for clones that have expanded.

size	J	D	V	DNA	CDR3
-	TRBJ2-3	TRBD2	TRBV3-1/TRBV3-2	TGTGCCAGCAGCCGACAGGGACTAGCGGGGACCGGGTCTACGCAGTATTTT	CASSRQGLAGTGSTQYF
-	TRBJ2-7	-	TRBV7-2	TGTGCCAGCAGCTTAGGGCAGGGTAGCTCCTACGAGCAGTACTTC	CASSLGQGSSYEQYF
-	TRBJ1-5	-	TRBV5-1	TGCGCCAGCAGCACAGGACAGCCCAATCAGCCCCAGCATTTT	CASSTGQPNQPQHF
-	TRBJ1-1	-	TRBV7-2	TGTGCCAGCAGCTTAGTTGGTCGGACAGACGGGACTGAAGCTTTCTTT	CASSLVGRTDGTEAFF
-	TRBJ2-2	-	TRBV11-1	TGTGCCAGCAGCTTAAAACAGTTCGCGAACACCGGGGAGCTGTTTTTT	CASSLKQFANTGELFF
-	TRBJ2-3	-	TRBV23-1	TGCGCCAGCAGTCAACCTCGGGAAGGAAGATTAGATACGCAGTATTTT	CASSQPREGRLDTQYF
-	TRBJ2-3	-	TRBV5-4	TGTGCCACCGCGGAGGGCAGAAGGACAGATACGCAGTATTTT	CATAEGRRTDTQYF
-	TRBJ1-5	TRBD1	TRBV28	TGTGCCAGCAGGTTTGCCTCCGGGACAGGGGGCAATCAGCCCCAGCATTTT	CASRFASGTGGNQPQHF
-	TRBJ1-3	-	TRBV6-2/TRBV6-3	TGTGCCAGCAGTCACCTTGGAAACACCATATATTTT	CASSHLGNTIYF
-	TRBJ2-7	-	TRBV7-9	TGTGCCAGCAGCCCAGGGCCCTACGAGCAGTACTTC	CASSPGPYEQYF
once	TRBJ1-1	TRBD1	TRBV19	TGTGCCAGTAAAACCCCGGGACAGGGTACCCATACTGAAGCTTTCTTT	CASKTPGQGTHTEAFF
-	TRBJ1-2	TRBD1	TRBV7-2	TGTGCCAGCAGCCTAGGCAGCACAGCGACAGGGGGGAGTAGCATCCGCTACACCTTC	CASSLGSTATGGSSIRYTF
-	TRBJ1-1	TRBD1	TRBV10-1	TGCGCCAGCAGTGGGGGGGCCCGGGACAGGGCCGAAGCTTTCTTT	CASSGGARDRAEAFF
-	TRBJ1-5	-	TRBV28	TGTGCCAGCAGGCCAGGGGTAAAACAGCCCCAGCATTTT	CASRPGVKQPQHF
-	TRBJ1-2	-	TRBV3-1/TRBV3-2	TGTGCCAGCAGCCAAGGGGAGTCCGGTGGCTACACCTTC	CASSQGESGGYTF
-	TRBJ1-2	-	TRBV12-3/TRBV12-4	TGTGCCAGCAGAACACAGGGCGGCGGCTACACCTTC	CASRTQGGGYTF
-	TRBJ1-1	-	TRBV6-5	TGTGCCAGCAGTTACTCGATGAACAGAATGAACACTGAAGCTTTCTTT	CASSYSMNRMNTEAFF
-	TRBJ2-5	-	TRBV5-4	TGTGCCAGCAGCTTGCGTACCGGGAGAGCAGAGACCCAGTACTTC	CASSLRTGRAETQYF
-	TRBJ1-1	-	TRBV6-5	TGTGCCAGCAGTTACGATCTGAACACTGAAGCTTTCTTT	CASSYDLNTEAFF
-	TRBJ2-1	TRBD2	TRBV5-1	TGCGCCAGCAGTGCTAGCGGGAGGGCTAATGAGCAGTTCTTC	CASSASGRANEQFF
-	TRBJ2-1	-	TRBV19	TGTGCCAGTAGTCAAAGGGGAAGACGTACATTCAATGAGCAGTTCTTC	CASSQRGRRTFNEQFF
-	TRBJ2-1	TRBD1	TRBV4-3	TGCGCCAGCAGCCAAGGCGGAAGGAGAATAGGGACAGGAGGTAATGAGCAGTTCTTC	CASSQGGRRIGTGGNEQFF
-	TRBJ2-5	-	TRBV12-5	TGTGCTAGTGCCCCAGAGAGAGAGACCCAGTACTTC	CASAPERETQYF
few	TRBJ2-1	-	TRBV27	TGTGCCAGCAGTAGCGGCCCATGGCAGTTCTTC	CASSSGPWQFF
-	TRBJ1-4	-	TRBV11-3	TGTGCCAGCAGCTTAGGTGGAACTAATGAAAAACTGTTTTTT	CASSLGGTNEKLFF
once	TRBJ1-1	-	TRBV6-2/TRBV6-3	TGTGCCAGCAGTTACTCGTGGGACGGAGCTTTCTTT	CASSYSWDGAFF
few	TRBJ1-5	-	TRBV6-1	TGTGCCAGCAGTGAAGCGCAGGGCAATCAGCCCCAGCATTTT	CASSEAQGNQPQHF
-	TRBJ1-4	-	TRBV27	TGTGCCAGCAGTAGTAGGCTAATTGAAAAACTGTTTTTT	CASSSRLIEKLFF
once	TRBJ2-2	-	TRBV9	TGTGCCAGCAGCCCATCGAGCAACACCGGGGAGCTGTTTTTT	CASSPSSNTGELFF
-	TRBJ1-2	TRBD1	TRBV7-2	TGTGCCAGCAGCCCGGGACAGGGGAGGGACTTGGACTATGGCTACACCTTC	CASSPGQGRDLDYGYTF
-	TRBJ2-7	-	TRBV28	TGTGCCAGCAGTTTGTACTACGAGCAGTACTTC	CASSLYYEQYF
-	TRBJ2-5	-	TRBV28	TGTGCCAGCAGTCCGGGACTCCCTCGGGAGACCCAGTACTTC	CASSPGLPRETQYF
-	TRBJ1-1	-	TRBV19	TGTGCCAGTAGGAGTCTTTCTAGGGACCCTGAAGCTTTCTTT	CASRSLSRDPEAFF
-	TRBJ1-1	-	TRBV6-1	TGTGCCAGCACGATGGACTTCGTGGGTAACACTGAAGCTTTCTTT	CASTMDFVGNTEAFF
-	TRBJ2-5	-	TRBV4-3	TGCGCCAGCAGCCAAGTCGCGCAAGAGACCCAGTACTTC	CASSQVAQETQYF
-	TRBJ1-5	-	TRBV6-2/TRBV6-3	TGTGCCAGCAGTCCCCAAACGCAGAGGCGCGTTCAGCCCCAGCATTTT	CASSPQTQRRVQPQHF
-	TRBJ1-2	TRBD1	TRBV5-5	TGTGCCAGCAGCTCTACAGGGGTGGGGTATGGCTACACCTTC	CASSSTGVGYGYTF
-	TRBJ1-5	-	TRBV5-4	TGTGCCAGCAGCTTAATGTCTCCTAGCCTCAATCAGCCCCAGCATTTT	CASSLMSPSLNQPQHF
-	TRBJ1-6	TRBD1	TRBV29-1	TGCAGCGTCCGGGAGACAGGGTTGAATTCACCCCTCCACTTT	CSVRETGLNSPLHF
-	TRBJ2-1	-	TRBV9	TGTGCCAGCAGCGACCCGATGGGGGGTAAGCAGTTCTTC	CASSDPMGGKQFF
-	TRBJ1-6	-	TRBV27	TGTGCCAGCAGTTTAAACTTTGGACGAAGCTCCTATAATTCACCCCTCCACTTT	CASSLNFGRSSYNSPLHF
-	TRBJ1-3	-	TRBV5-4	TGTGCCAGCAGCTTGGGAGGGGAGAATGGAAACACCATATATTTT	CASSLGGENGNTIYF
-	TRBJ1-2	TRBD1	TRBV6-5	TGTGCCAGCAGTTACACGGACAGGCTGGACTATGGCTACACCTTC	CASSYTDRLDYGYTF
-	TRBJ1-6	-	TRBV7-8	TGTGCCAGCAGCTCCTGGGACGGTAATTCACCCCTCCACTTT	CASSSWDGNSPLHF
-	TRBJ1-1	TRBD1	TRBV10-2	TGCGCCAGCAGTGAAGACAGGGGATCTACTGAAGCTTTCTTT	CASSEDRGSTEAFF
-	TRBJ2-6	-	TRBV5-1	TGCGCCAGCAGAGTCCTCTCTGGGGCCAACGTCCTGACTTTC	CASRVLSGANVLTF
-	TRBJ2-5	TRBD2	TRBV29-1	TGCAGCGCCGAGGGACTATCCGGGACCCAGTACTTC	CSAEGLSGTQYF
-	TRBJ2-3	-	TRBV11-1	TGTGCCAGCAGCTTAGCGTTGAGTTCAGGCAAGGCAGATACGCAGTATTTT	CASSLALSSGKADTQYF
-	TRBJ2-1	-	TRBV28	TGTGCCAGCAGCCTGACAGGAGGAAGGTTCTTC	CASSLTGGRFF